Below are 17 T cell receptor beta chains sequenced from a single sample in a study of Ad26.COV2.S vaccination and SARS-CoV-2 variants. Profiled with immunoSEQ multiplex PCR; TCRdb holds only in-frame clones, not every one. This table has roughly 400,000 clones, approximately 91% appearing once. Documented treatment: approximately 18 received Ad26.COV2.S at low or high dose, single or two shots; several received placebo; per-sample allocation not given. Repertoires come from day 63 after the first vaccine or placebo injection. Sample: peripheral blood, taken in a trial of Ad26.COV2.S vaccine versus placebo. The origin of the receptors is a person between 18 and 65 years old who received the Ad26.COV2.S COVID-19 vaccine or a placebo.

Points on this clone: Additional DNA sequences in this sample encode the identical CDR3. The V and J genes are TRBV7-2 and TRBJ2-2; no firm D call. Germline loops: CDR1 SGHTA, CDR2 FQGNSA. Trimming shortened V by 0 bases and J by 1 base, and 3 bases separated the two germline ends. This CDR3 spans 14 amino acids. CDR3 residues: CASSLAGNTGELFF. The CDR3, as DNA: TGTGCCAGCAGCTTAGCGGGGAACACCGGGGAGCTGTTTTTT.

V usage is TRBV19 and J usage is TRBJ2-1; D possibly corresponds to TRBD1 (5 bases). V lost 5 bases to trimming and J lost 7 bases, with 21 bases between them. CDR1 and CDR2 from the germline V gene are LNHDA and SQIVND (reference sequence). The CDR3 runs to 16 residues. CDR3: CASSLEGHGLRNEQFF. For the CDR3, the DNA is TGTGCCAGTAGTCTTGAAGGACACGGCCTTCGGAATGAGCAGTTCTTC.

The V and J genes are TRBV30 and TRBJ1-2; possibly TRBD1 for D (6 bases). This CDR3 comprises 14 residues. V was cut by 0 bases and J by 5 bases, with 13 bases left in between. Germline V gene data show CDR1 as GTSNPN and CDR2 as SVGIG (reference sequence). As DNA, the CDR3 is TGTGCCTGGAGTGTCGGGGGGGCGTTGTATGGCTACACCTTC. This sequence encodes CAWSVGGALYGYTF.

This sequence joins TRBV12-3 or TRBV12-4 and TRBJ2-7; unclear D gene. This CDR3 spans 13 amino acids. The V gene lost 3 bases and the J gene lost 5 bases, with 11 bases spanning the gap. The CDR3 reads CASSLRRRDEQYF. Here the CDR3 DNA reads TGTGCCAGCAGTTTGAGACGCCGGGACGAGCAGTACTTC.

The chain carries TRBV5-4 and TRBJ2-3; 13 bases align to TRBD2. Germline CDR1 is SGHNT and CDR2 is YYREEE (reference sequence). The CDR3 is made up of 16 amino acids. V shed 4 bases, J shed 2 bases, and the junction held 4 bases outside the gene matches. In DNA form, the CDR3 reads TGTGCCAGCAGCCGGGGGACTAGCGGGACCACAGATACGCAGTATTTT. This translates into CASSRGTSGTTDTQYF.

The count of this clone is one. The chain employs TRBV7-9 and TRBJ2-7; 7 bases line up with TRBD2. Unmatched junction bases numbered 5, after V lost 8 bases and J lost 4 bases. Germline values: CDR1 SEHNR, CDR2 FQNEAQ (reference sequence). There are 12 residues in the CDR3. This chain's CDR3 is CASGGSGYEQYF. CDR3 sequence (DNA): TGTGCCAGCGGCGGGAGTGGGTACGAGCAGTACTTC.

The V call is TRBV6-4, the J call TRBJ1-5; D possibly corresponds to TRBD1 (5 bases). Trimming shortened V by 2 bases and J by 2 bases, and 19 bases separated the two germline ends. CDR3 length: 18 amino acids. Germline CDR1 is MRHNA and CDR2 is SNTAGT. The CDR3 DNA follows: TGTGCCAGCAGTGACGCGGCAGGGAGAATGGTGGGCAATCAGCCCCAGCATTTT. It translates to CASSDAAGRMVGNQPQHF.

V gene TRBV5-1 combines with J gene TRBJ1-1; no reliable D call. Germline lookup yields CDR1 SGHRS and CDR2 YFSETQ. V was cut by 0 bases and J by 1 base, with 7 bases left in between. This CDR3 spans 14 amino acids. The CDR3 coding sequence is TGCGCCAGCAGCTTGGATCAGTCGAACACTGAAGCTTTCTTT. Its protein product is CASSLDQSNTEAFF. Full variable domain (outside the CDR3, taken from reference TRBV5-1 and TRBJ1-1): KAGVTQTPRYLIKTRGQQVTLSCSPISGHRSVSWYQQTPGQGLQFLFEYFSETQRNKGNFPGRFSGRQFSNSRSEMNVSTLELGDSALYLCASSLDQSNTEAFFGQGTRLTVV.

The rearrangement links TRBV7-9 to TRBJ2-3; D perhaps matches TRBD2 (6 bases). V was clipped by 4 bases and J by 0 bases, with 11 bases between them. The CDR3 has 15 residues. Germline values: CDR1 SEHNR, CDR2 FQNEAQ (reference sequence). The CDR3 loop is CASSYSGGSTDTQYF. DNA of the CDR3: TGTGCCAGCAGCTATAGCGGAGGGAGCACAGATACGCAGTATTTT.

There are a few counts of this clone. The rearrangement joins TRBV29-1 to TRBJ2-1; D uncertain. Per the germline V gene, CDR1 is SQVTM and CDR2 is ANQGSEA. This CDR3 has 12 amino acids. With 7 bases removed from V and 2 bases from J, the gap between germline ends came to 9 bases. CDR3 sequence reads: CSAYLAYNEQFF. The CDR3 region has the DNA TGCAGCGCCTACCTCGCCTACAATGAGCAGTTCTTC.

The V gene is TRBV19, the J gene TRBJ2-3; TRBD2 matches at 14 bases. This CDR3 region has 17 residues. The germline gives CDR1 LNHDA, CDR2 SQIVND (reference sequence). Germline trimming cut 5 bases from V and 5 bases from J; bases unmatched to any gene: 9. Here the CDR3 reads CASSGGTSGRNRDTQYF. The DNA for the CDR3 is TGTGCCAGTAGTGGGGGGACTAGCGGGAGAAACAGAGATACGCAGTATTTT.

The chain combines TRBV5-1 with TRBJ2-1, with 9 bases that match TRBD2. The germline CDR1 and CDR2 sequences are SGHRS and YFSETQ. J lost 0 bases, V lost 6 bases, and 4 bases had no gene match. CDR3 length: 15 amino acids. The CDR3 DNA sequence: TGCGCCAGCACCAGCGGGGGGAGCTCCTACAATGAGCAGTTCTTC. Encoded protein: CASTSGGSSYNEQFF.

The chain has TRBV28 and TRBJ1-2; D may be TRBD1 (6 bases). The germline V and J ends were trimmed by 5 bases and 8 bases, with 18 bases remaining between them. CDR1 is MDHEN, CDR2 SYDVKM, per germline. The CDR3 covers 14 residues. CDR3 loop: CASSRVTGVGGYTF. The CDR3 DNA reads TGTGCCAGCAGTCGGGTGACAGGAGTTGGGGGCTACACCTTC.

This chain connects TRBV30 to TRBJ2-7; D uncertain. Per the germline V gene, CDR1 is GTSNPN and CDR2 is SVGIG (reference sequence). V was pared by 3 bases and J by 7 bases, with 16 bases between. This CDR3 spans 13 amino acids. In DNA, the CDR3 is TGTGCCTGGAGCGGGCAGCCGGTGAGGGAGCAGTACTTC. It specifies CAWSGQPVREQYF.

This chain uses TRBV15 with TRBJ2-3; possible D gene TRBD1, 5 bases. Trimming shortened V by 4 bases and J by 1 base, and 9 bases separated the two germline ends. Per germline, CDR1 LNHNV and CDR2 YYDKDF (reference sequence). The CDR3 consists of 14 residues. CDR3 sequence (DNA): TGTGCCACCAGCACCAGGGATGGCACAGATACGCAGTATTTT. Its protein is CATSTRDGTDTQYF.

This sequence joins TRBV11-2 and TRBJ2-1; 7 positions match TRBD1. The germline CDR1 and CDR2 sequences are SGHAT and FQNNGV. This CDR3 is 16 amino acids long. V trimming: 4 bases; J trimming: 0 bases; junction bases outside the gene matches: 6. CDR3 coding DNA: TGTGCCAGCAGCTCGGGACAGTTTAGCTCCTACAATGAGCAGTTCTTC. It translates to CASSSGQFSSYNEQFF.

CDR3 sequence (DNA): TGTGCCAGCAGCTTAGGCGGTGGGACGGGGCGCACAGATACGCAGTATTTT. Amino acid sequence: CASSLGGGTGRTDTQYF. The chain employs TRBV7-2 and TRBJ2-3; D is perhaps TRBD1 or TRBD2 (5 bases each). Germline V lookup: CDR1 SGHTA, CDR2 FQGNSA. V was trimmed by 1 base and J by 1 base, leaving 15 bases between them. This CDR3 comprises 17 residues.